The 8 T cell receptor beta chains given below trace back to one sample, sequenced in a study of blood T cell repertoires in COVID-19. TCRdb's table, derived via immunoSEQ multiplex PCR, lists solely in-frame clones and lacks some. The table lists about 490,000 clones, 75% to 90% of them singletons. The specimen was peripheral blood. The source of these receptors is a human donor in a cohort sampled during active COVID-19.

This clone was counted only a few times. DNA for the CDR3: TGTGCCAGCTCACCACAACTCGCAGGGCGATTCGGTGAACTGTTTTTT. Protein product: CASSPQLAGRFGELFF. V gene TRBV18 combines with J gene TRBJ1-4; D is perhaps TRBD1 (5 bases). The V gene's germline CDR1 is KGHSH and CDR2 LQKENI. The CDR3 is 16 residues long. Trimming shortened V by 1 base and J by 12 bases, and 21 bases separated the two germline ends.

V is TRBV7-2 and J is TRBJ2-5; 7 nucleotides align to TRBD1. V gave up 5 bases and J gave up 5 bases; unmatched junction bases: 5. The CDR3 length is 13 residues. Germline V gene sequence: CDR1 SGHTA, CDR2 FQGNSA. The CDR3 bases are TGTGCCAGCAGCCTTGACAGGGTGGAGACCCAGTACTTC. Translating gives CASSLDRVETQYF. The complete variable domain, with remaining parts taken from reference TRBV7-2 and TRBJ2-5, reads GAGVSQSPSNKVTEKGKDVELRCDPISGHTALYWYRQSLGQGLEFLIYFQGNSAPDKSGLPSDRFSAERTGGSVSTLTIQRTQQEDSAVYLCASSLDRVETQYFGPGTRLLVL.

This clone was detected only once. One end of the junction fails to match germline, which may point to a read error. This CDR3 is CASSLGLAGGAETQYF. The CDR3 DNA reads as TGTGCTAGCAGCTTAGGGCTAGCGGGAGGGGCAGAGACCCAGTACTTC. The genes are TRBV7-7 and TRBJ2-5; 12 nucleotides match TRBD2. The CDR3 has 16 residues. CDR1 and CDR2 from the germline V gene are SSHAT and FNYEAQ (reference sequence).

Note on this clone: Other DNA sequences in the sample encode the same CDR3. V and J are TRBV30 and TRBJ1-1, with D possibly being TRBD1 (6 bases). Germline CDR1 reads GTSNPN; CDR2 reads SVGIG (reference sequence). Trimming pared 0 bases from V and 2 bases from J, leaving 10 bases between. This CDR3 spans 14 amino acids. The CDR3, as DNA: TGTGCCTGGAGTGTACTAGGGGGAAACACTGAAGCTTTCTTT. Translated, it gives CAWSVLGGNTEAFF.

The chain has TRBV29-1 and TRBJ2-1; 11 nucleotides match TRBD1. In germline, CDR1 is SQVTM, CDR2 ANQGSEA. The CDR3 extends over 17 amino acids. Germline trimming cut 7 bases from V and 4 bases from J; bases unmatched to any gene: 15. The CDR3, as DNA: TGCAGCGCCGCGGGGGACAGGGGGTTTGCGGGGTACAATGAGCAGTTCTTC. Its translation is CSAAGDRGFAGYNEQFF.

This sequence joins TRBV3-1 (or the pseudogene TRBV3-2) and TRBJ2-7; D may be TRBD1 (5 bases). Germline loops: CDR1 LGHDT, CDR2 YNNKEL (reference sequence). The germline V and J ends were trimmed by 4 bases and 3 bases, with 10 bases remaining between them. The CDR3 totals 13 residues. The CDR3 loop is CASSRQGNYEQYF. CDR3 sequence (DNA): TGTGCCAGCAGCCGGCAGGGAAACTACGAGCAGTACTTC.

This rearrangement joins TRBV9 to TRBJ2-1, with 12 bases identical to TRBD2. CDR1 is SGDLS, CDR2 YYNGEE, per germline. Trimming took 3 bases from V and 5 from J; bases not matched to a gene: 9. There are 17 residues in the CDR3. The CDR3 DNA reads TGTGCCAGCAGCGCGTCCGGGACTAGCGGGTTCCACAATGAGCAGTTCTTC. As protein: CASSASGTSGFHNEQFF. Variable domain in full (rest from reference TRBV9 and TRBJ2-1): DSGVTQTPKHLITATGQRVTLRCSPRSGDLSVYWYQQSLDQGLQFLIQYYNGEERAKGNILERFSAQQFPDLHSELNLSSLELGDSALYFCASSASGTSGFHNEQFFGPGTRLTVL.

This clone was observed once. V gene TRBV7-2 combines with J gene TRBJ2-7; TRBD1 matches at 7 bases. Germline V CDR1 and CDR2: SGHTA, FQGNSA. The CDR3 length is 15 residues. The V segment lost 0 bases and the J segment 2 bases; nucleotides outside the gene matches: 4. The CDR3 reads CASSLAYTGAYEQYF. In DNA, the CDR3 is TGTGCCAGCAGCTTAGCGTACACAGGGGCCTACGAGCAGTACTTC. Supplemented by reference TRBV7-2 and TRBJ2-7, the full variable domain reads GAGVSQSPSNKVTEKGKDVELRCDPISGHTALYWYRQSLGQGLEFLIYFQGNSAPDKSGLPSDRFSAERTGGSVSTLTIQRTQQEDSAVYLCASSLAYTGAYEQYFGPGTRLTVT.